These 21 T cell receptor beta chains share one sample of origin, sequenced in a study of T cell clones after liver transplantation. The repertoire was sequenced with immunoSEQ multiplex PCR; TCRdb's copy has only in-frame clones and lacks some. The data show over 50,000 clones, with around 85% seen just once and about 8.9% held by the top ten. Sequences were derived from CD4+ T cells from blood, sampled before liver transplant. The receptors shown here come from a human donor who received a liver transplant.

This chain joins TRBV6-5 and TRBJ2-3, with a weak D call TRBD2 (6 bases). The V end was cut by 5 bases, the J end by 2 bases, with 11 bases between. The germline gives CDR1 MNHEY, CDR2 SVGAGI. The CDR3 runs 14 residues. In DNA form, the CDR3 reads TGTGCCAGCAGTAGAGGGAGGAACACAGATACGCAGTATTTT. Translated: CASSRGRNTDTQYF.

The V and J genes are TRBV2 and TRBJ2-3, with 7 nucleotides matching TRBD2. The CDR3 runs to 16 residues. The germline V gene has CDR1 SNHLY and CDR2 FYNNEI. V gave up 5 bases and J gave up 4 bases; unmatched junction bases: 12. The CDR3: CASSRRGGSVADTQYF. The CDR3 bases are TGTGCCAGCAGTCGGAGGGGCGGGAGTGTCGCAGATACGCAGTATTTT.

The J gene is TRBJ2-2, the V gene TRBV6-4; D may correspond to TRBD1 or TRBD2 (5 bases each). The V end was cut by 6 bases, the J end by 2 bases, with 10 bases between. The CDR3 is made up of 14 amino acids. Germline CDR1 is MRHNA and CDR2 is SNTAGT. The DNA for the CDR3 is TGTGCCAGCAGGGGAGACAGCAACACCGGGGAGCTGTTTTTT. Translation: CASRGDSNTGELFF.

The chain links TRBV6-1 to TRBJ2-7; 14 positions match TRBD2. The CDR3 covers 14 residues. Germline V CDR1 and CDR2: MNHNS, SASEGT. Unmatched junction bases numbered 3, after V lost 6 bases and J lost 5 bases. CDR3 DNA sequence: TGTGCCAGCAGCGGGACTAGCGGGAGCCACGAGCAGTACTTC. It codes for CASSGTSGSHEQYF.

This clone was detected a few times. The chain couples TRBV9 to TRBJ2-2; D perhaps matches TRBD2 (5 bases). From germline, CDR1 is SGDLS and CDR2 YYNGEE. This CDR3 region has 15 residues. V was pared by 6 bases and J by 6 bases, with 18 bases between. The CDR3 DNA sequence: TGTGCCAGCACCGGCTCCGGGGTTCGAGCCGGGGAGCTGTTTTTT. Translating gives CASTGSGVRAGELFF. Complete variable domain (other parts from reference TRBV9 and TRBJ2-2): DSGVTQTPKHLITATGQRVTLRCSPRSGDLSVYWYQQSLDQGLQFLIQYYNGEERAKGNILERFSAQQFPDLHSELNLSSLELGDSALYFCASTGSGVRAGELFFGEGSRLTVL.

This chain connects TRBV11-2 to TRBJ2-1, with 7 bases aligning to TRBD1. The CDR3 is 13 amino acids. Losses at the gene ends were 3 bases for V and 7 bases for J; bases not matched to a gene: 3. Germline V gene sequence: CDR1 SGHAT, CDR2 FQNNGV. CDR3 coding DNA: TGTGCCAGCAGCTTGGACAGGAAGAATGAGCAGTTCTTC. This encodes CASSLDRKNEQFF.

The J gene is TRBJ2-1, the V gene TRBV19; TRBD2 agrees at 8 bases. Germline-derived CDR1 and CDR2 are LNHDA and SQIVND (reference sequence). V lost 3 bases to trimming and J lost 10 bases; unmatched junction nucleotides: 8. This CDR3 has 14 residues. CDR3 protein: CASSINFGGGEQFF. The CDR3 DNA reads TGTGCCAGTAGTATTAATTTCGGGGGGGGCGAGCAGTTCTTC.

The chain is built from TRBV6-4 and TRBJ1-5; D is undetermined. Germline CDR1 is MRHNA and CDR2 is SNTAGT. Trimming stripped 3 bases from V and 6 bases from J, with 9 bases between. The CDR3 covers 13 residues. The CDR3 DNA reads TGTGCCAGCAGTGAAGAACTAGGTCAGCCCCAGCATTTT. The encoded protein is CASSEELGQPQHF.

The rearrangement links TRBV7-3 to TRBJ2-1; 9 bases are shared with TRBD2. This CDR3 is built from 15 residues. Per germline, CDR1 SGHTA and CDR2 FQGTGA. The J segment lost 5 bases and the V segment lost 5 bases, leaving 7 bases of the junction unmatched. The CDR3 DNA sequence: TGTGCCAGCAGCCCAGCGGGAGGCCTACACAATGAGCAGTTCTTC. It codes for CASSPAGGLHNEQFF.

The CDR3 DNA follows: TGTGCCAGTAGTGGCCAGGGCGATGAAAAACTGTTTTTT. Residues: CASSGQGDEKLFF. J is TRBJ1-4 and V is TRBV19; D might be TRBD1 (5 bases). Germline V gene data show CDR1 as LNHDA and CDR2 as SQIVND (reference sequence). V dropped 5 bases and J dropped 6 bases, with 10 bases sitting between them. The CDR3 has 13 amino acids. Full variable domain (outside the CDR3, taken from reference TRBV19 and TRBJ1-4): DGGITQSPKYLFRKEGQNVTLSCEQNLNHDAMYWYRQDPGQGLRLIYYSQIVNDFQKGDIAEGYSVSREKKESFPLTVTSAQKNPTAFYLCASSGQGDEKLFFGSGTQLSVL.

The chain employs TRBV2 and TRBJ2-7; D call uncertain. The CDR3 spans 11 residues. In germline, CDR1 is SNHLY, CDR2 FYNNEI. The V end lost 7 bases, the J end lost 4 bases, and 8 bases lay between the germline ends. CDR3 loop: CASMGEYEQYF. The CDR3 region has the DNA TGTGCCAGCATGGGTGAATACGAGCAGTACTTC.

V gene TRBV28 combines with J gene TRBJ2-5, with a tentative D call TRBD1 (5 bases). CDR1 and CDR2 from the germline V gene are MDHEN and SYDVKM. V was clipped by 6 bases and J by 5 bases, with 16 bases between them. This CDR3 has 14 amino acids. The CDR3 coding sequence is TGTGCCAGCAGCCCCGGGTGGGGCACGGAGACCCAGTACTTC. It specifies CASSPGWGTETQYF.

In its sample, this clone was seen once. V usage is TRBV5-1 and J usage is TRBJ2-1; D is ambiguous. Trimming pared 0 bases from V and 7 bases from J, leaving 11 bases between. This CDR3 contains 14 residues. CDR1 SGHRS and CDR2 YFSETQ come from the germline V gene. The CDR3 coding sequence is TGCGCCAGCAGCTTGGGGCTCTTCCGGAATGAGCAGTTCTTC. Protein product: CASSLGLFRNEQFF.

The chain carries TRBV7-9 and TRBJ2-3; D is undetermined. Germline CDR1 is SEHNR and CDR2 is FQNEAQ (reference sequence). V dropped 0 bases and J dropped 4 bases, with 17 bases sitting between them. This CDR3 has 17 residues. CDR3 DNA sequence: TGTGCCAGCAGCTTAGCACAGACCGAAAGGATGGCAGATACGCAGTATTTT. It specifies CASSLAQTERMADTQYF.

This chain links TRBV25-1 with TRBJ1-3; TRBD1 might be the D (5 bases). The CDR3 loop spans 14 amino acids. The germline CDR1 and CDR2 sequences are MGHDK and SYGVNS. Trimming pared 6 bases from V and 0 bases from J, leaving 9 bases between. The CDR3 reads CASRLGGSGNTIYF. The CDR3 nucleotides are TGTGCCAGCAGGCTCGGGGGCTCTGGAAACACCATATATTTT.

The V and J genes are TRBV7-3 and TRBJ2-2, with D possibly TRBD1 on 6 matching bases. CDR1 is SGHTA, CDR2 FQGTGA, per germline. The V gene lost 6 bases and the J gene lost 4 bases, with 12 bases spanning the gap. The CDR3 runs 14 residues. Written as DNA, the CDR3 is TGTGCCAGCAGTCAACAGGGAGTCACCGGGGAGCTGTTTTTT. It specifies CASSQQGVTGELFF.

V is TRBV27 and J is TRBJ2-5, with D tentatively TRBD1 (6 bases). Between the trimmed V and J ends, which lost 0 bases and 5 bases, there was a span of 10 bases. This CDR3 spans 14 amino acids. Germline CDR1 and CDR2: MNHEY and SMNVEV (reference sequence). The DNA for the CDR3 is TGTGCCAGCAGTTTATCGAACAGGGCGGAGACCCAGTACTTC. Its protein is CASSLSNRAETQYF.

The CDR3 coding sequence is TGTGCCAGCAGCGTAGTGACAAAGGGACCGCAGTTCTTC. As protein: CASSVVTKGPQFF. This chain joins TRBV9 and TRBJ2-1; D possibly uses TRBD1 or TRBD2 (5 bases each). Germline V gives CDR1 SGDLS, CDR2 YYNGEE. Trimming stripped 0 bases from V and 12 bases from J, with 13 bases between. This CDR3 is built from 13 residues.

This clone was counted a few times. V usage is TRBV27 and J usage is TRBJ2-7; 15 positions agree with TRBD2. Germline V gene sequence: CDR1 MNHEY, CDR2 SMNVEV (reference sequence). The CDR3 loop spans 17 amino acids. V shed 7 bases and J 2 bases; nucleotides not matched to a gene: 9. CDR3 amino acids: CASMGLAGGLRAYEQYF. The DNA of the CDR3 is TGTGCCAGCATGGGACTAGCGGGAGGACTAAGAGCCTACGAGCAGTACTTC.

This clone was seen only a few times. The rearrangement joins TRBV7-9 to TRBJ1-1, with a possible D match to TRBD1 (5 bases). V shed 5 bases and J shed 0 bases, with 16 bases lying between them. CDR3 size: 16 residues. Germline CDR1 and CDR2: SEHNR and FQNEAQ (reference sequence). The CDR3 sequence is CASSRTDNSMNTEAFF. CDR3 sequence (DNA): TGTGCCAGCAGCCGAACGGACAACTCTATGAACACTGAAGCTTTCTTT.

J is TRBJ1-5 and V is TRBV7-2; 9 nucleotides match TRBD1. Germline-derived CDR1 and CDR2 are SGHTA and FQGNSA. There are 15 residues in the CDR3. The V and J ends lost 5 bases and 2 bases, in that order; junction bases with no gene match: 4. The CDR3 reads CASSPTGGGNQPQHF. CDR3 nucleotides: TGTGCCAGCAGCCCGACAGGGGGAGGCAATCAGCCCCAGCATTTT.